This T cell receptor (beta chain) was observed in a study of blood T cell repertoires in COVID-19. Across the study: Both acute and convalescent COVID-19 samples were obtained from the United States, Italy and Spain.

CDR3 length equals 15 residues. Germline CDR1 is SGHKS and CDR2 is YYEKEE (reference sequence). V was clipped by 5 bases and J by 0 bases, with 13 bases between them. Using immunoSEQ multiplex PCR, the repertoire was profiled, and TCRdb retains in-frame clones only, with some absent. The sample has over 200,000 clones, about nine tenths seen once. This TCR was recovered from a woman in her sixties or seventies with acute or convalescent COVID-19. Sequencing was done on a sample of peripheral blood. V gene TRBV5-5 combines with J gene TRBJ2-3; D perhaps matches TRBD2 (6 bases). The CDR3 nucleotides read TGTGCCAGCAGTCTGCCAGGGACTAGCACAGATACGCAGTATTTT. It is translated as CASSLPGTSTDTQYF.